These 4 T cell receptor beta chains were all obtained from the same sample, sequenced in a study of T cell responses to AZD1222 COVID-19 vaccine. Measured with immunoSEQ multiplex PCR; TCRdb has only the in-frame clones, and not every one. This table has 35,000 or so clones, 85% to 90% appearing once. The starting material was peripheral blood, obtained on day 0 of AZD1222 vaccination. The source of these receptors is an adult in good health.

The chain combines TRBV7-8 with TRBJ2-1; D is perhaps TRBD2 (6 bases). CDR1 and CDR2 from the germline V gene are SGHVS and FQNEAQ. V lost 5 bases to trimming and J lost 5 bases, with 19 bases between them. The CDR3 runs to 16 residues. In nucleotides, the CDR3 is TGTGCCAGCAGCCAGGGACGGGCGGGGAGGCACAATGAGCAGTTCTTC. Protein product: CASSQGRAGRHNEQFF.

The chain joins TRBV6-1 to TRBJ2-2, with D tentatively TRBD2 (5 bases). The germline V gene has CDR1 MNHNS and CDR2 SASEGT. CDR3 length equals 11 residues. V lost 3 bases, J lost 9 bases, and 5 bases lay in between. CDR3 nucleotide sequence: TGTGCCAGCAGTGACGGGAGGGAGCTGTTTTTT. Protein: CASSDGRELFF.

The chain combines TRBV24-1 with TRBJ2-3; 9 bases align to TRBD2. CDR1 is KGHDR and CDR2 is SFDVKD in the germline V gene. The CDR3 loop spans 17 amino acids. Trimming at V came to 4 bases and at J to 2 bases, leaving 9 bases not matched to a gene. The CDR3 region has the DNA TGTGCCACCAGTGACGCGGGACTAGCAGCAACCACAGATACGCAGTATTTT. Translated: CATSDAGLAATTDTQYF.

The genes are TRBV28 and TRBJ2-7; 9 bases agree with TRBD1. There are 13 residues in the CDR3. With V trimmed by 8 bases and J by 7 bases, 9 bases remained unmatched. Germline V gives CDR1 MDHEN, CDR2 SYDVKM. The CDR3 reads CASYGQGLVEQYF. DNA of the CDR3: TGTGCCAGCTACGGACAGGGGTTGGTGGAGCAGTACTTC.